This T cell receptor (beta chain) was captured in a study of CD8 T cells in Susac syndrome. The multiple sclerosis controls, all treatment-naive patients, had relapsing-remitting disease that was stable or active. Reverse transcription of about 0.5 to 1 ug RNA used random hexamers. TCR beta CDR3 was amplified by immunoSEQ multiplex PCR. This amplification extended across 54 Vbeta and 13 Jbeta segments. One entry per CDR3 protein results from TCRdb running MiXCR on the immunoSEQ multiplex PCR reads. The sample consists of under 150,000 distinct CDR3 sequences, approximately 94% of them appearing once. V lost 0 bases to trimming and J lost 4 bases; unmatched junction nucleotides: 6. The CDR3 is 16 residues long. Germline assignment: CDR1 SGHRS and CDR2 YFSETQ.

This chain joins TRBV5-1 and TRBJ1-2, with 10 bases lining up with TRBD1. The sample was CD4+ T cells from PBMCs. The TCR sequence derives from a human donor with multiple sclerosis. The CDR3 DNA follows: TGCGCCAGCAGCTTGGCTGGGACAGGGGAAGGCTATGGCTACACCTTC. Its translation: CASSLAGTGEGYGYTF.